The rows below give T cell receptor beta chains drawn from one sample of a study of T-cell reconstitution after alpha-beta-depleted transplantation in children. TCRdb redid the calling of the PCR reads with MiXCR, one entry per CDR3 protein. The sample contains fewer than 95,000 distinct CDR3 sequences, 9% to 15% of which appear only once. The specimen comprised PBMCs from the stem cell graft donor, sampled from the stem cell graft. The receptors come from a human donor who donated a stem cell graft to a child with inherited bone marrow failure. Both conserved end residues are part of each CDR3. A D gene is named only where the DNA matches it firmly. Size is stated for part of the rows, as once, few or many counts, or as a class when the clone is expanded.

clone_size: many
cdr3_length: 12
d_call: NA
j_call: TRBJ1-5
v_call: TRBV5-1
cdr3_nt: TGCGCCAGCAGCCAAAGACCTCAGCCCCAGCATTTT
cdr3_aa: CASSQRPQPQHF

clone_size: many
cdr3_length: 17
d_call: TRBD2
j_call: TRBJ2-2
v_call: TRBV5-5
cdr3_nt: TGTGCCAGCAGACCCCCGGGACTAGCGGGGGTCACCGGGGAGCTGTTTTTT
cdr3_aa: CASRPPGLAGVTGELFF

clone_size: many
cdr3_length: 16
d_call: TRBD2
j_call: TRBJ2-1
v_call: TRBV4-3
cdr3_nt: TGCGCCAGCAGCCAAGACGGGACTAGGGTCTACAATGAGCAGTTCTTC
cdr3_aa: CASSQDGTRVYNEQFF

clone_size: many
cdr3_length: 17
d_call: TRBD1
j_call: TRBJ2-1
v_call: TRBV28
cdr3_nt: TGTGCCAGCAGTCCCATACCCCGGGACAGGGGTTACAATGAGCAGTTCTTC
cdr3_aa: CASSPIPRDRGYNEQFF

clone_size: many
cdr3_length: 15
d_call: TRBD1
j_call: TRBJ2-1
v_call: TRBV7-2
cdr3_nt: TGTGCCAGCAGCTCTGGACAGGAAGTCTACAATGAGCAGTTCTTC
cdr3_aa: CASSSGQEVYNEQFF

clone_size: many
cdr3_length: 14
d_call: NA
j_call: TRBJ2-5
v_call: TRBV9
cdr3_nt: TGTGCCAGCAGCGTAGGGGGGCCGACGGGGACCCAGTACTTC
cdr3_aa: CASSVGGPTGTQYF

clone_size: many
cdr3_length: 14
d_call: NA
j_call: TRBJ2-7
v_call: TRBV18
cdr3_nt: TGTGCCAGCTCACGGGCAGGGAGTAGGTACGAGCAGTACTTC
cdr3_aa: CASSRAGSRYEQYF

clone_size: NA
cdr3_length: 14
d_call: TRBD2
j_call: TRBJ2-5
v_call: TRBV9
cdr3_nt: TGTGCCAGCACCCGCCTAGCGGGGGAAGAGACCCAGTACTTC
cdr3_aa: CASTRLAGEETQYF

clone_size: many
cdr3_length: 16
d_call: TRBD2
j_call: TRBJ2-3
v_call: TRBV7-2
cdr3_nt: TGTGCCAGCAGGCGAGCGGGGGCGGTGGCGGCAGATACGCAGTATTTT
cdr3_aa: CASRRAGAVAADTQYF

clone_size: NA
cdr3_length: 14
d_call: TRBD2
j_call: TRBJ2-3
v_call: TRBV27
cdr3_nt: TGTGCCAGCAGTTCTAGCGGGGGGTCAGATACGCAGTATTTT
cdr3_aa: CASSSSGGSDTQYF

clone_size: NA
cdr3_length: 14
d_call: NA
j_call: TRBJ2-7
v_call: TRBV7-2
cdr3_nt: TGTGCCAGCAGCATCGGGACGGGACCCTACGAGCAGTACTTC
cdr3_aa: CASSIGTGPYEQYF

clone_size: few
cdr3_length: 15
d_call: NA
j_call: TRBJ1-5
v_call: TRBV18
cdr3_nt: TGTGCCAGCTCACCACCGGGGGGGTCCGGCCAGCCCCAGCATTTT
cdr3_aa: CASSPPGGSGQPQHF

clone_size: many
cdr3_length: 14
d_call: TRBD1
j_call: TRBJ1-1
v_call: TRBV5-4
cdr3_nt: TGTGCCTCAAGGGGCAGGGGGCTAGGTACTGAAGCTTTCTTT
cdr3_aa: CASRGRGLGTEAFF

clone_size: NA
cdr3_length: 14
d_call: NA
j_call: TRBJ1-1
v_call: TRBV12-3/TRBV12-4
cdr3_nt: TGTGCCAGCAGTTTCTCTGCCACGAACACTGAAGCTTTCTTT
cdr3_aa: CASSFSATNTEAFF

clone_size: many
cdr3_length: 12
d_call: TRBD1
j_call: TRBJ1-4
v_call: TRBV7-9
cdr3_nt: TGTGCCAGCAGCCGACTAGACAGGGAAAAGGATTTT
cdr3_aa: CASSRLDREKDF

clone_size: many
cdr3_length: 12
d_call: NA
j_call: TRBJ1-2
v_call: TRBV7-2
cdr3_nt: TGTGACACTGGGGGGGGCACGGGAGGCTACACCTTC
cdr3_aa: CDTGGGTGGYTF

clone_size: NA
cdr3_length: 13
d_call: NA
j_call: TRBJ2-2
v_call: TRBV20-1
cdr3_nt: TGCAGTGCTAGAGATGGGGTGGCCGGTGAGCTGTTTTTT
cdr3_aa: CSARDGVAGELFF

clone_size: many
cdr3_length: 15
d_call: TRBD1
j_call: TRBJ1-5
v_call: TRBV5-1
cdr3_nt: TGCGCCAGCAGCTTGGGGGCAGGGGGGGGCCAGCCCCAGCATTTT
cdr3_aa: CASSLGAGGGQPQHF

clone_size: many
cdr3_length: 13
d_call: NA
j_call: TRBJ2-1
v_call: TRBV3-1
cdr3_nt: TGTGCCAGCAGCCAAGACAGGGAGACCCTTTGGTTCTTC
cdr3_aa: CASSQDRETLWFF

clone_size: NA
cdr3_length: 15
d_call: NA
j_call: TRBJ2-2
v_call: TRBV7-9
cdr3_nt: TGTGCCAGCAGCTTATCCGGGGGTTATGCCGGGGAGCTGTTTTTT
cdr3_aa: CASSLSGGYAGELFF

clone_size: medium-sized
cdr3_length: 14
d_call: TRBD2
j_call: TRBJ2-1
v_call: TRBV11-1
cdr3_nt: TGTGCCAGCAGCCGTTGGACTAGCGGCAATGAGCAGTTCTTC
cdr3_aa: CASSRWTSGNEQFF

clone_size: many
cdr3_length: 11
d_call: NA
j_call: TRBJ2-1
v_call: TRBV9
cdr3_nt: TGTGCCAGCCAATCGGGTAGTGAGCAGTTCTTC
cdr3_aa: CASQSGSEQFF

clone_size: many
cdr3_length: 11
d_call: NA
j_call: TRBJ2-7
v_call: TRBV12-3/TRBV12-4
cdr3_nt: TGTGCCAGCAGCCGGTACTACGAGCAGTACTTC
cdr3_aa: CASSRYYEQYF

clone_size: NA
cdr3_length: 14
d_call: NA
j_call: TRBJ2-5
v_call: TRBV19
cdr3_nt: TGTGCCAGTAGTGATCCGACAAAGAAAGAGACCCAGTACTTC
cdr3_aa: CASSDPTKKETQYF

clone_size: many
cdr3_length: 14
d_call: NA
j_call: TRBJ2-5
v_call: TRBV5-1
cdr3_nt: TGCGCCAGCAGCCCTGGGGACGGACAAGAGACCCAGTACTTC
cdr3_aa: CASSPGDGQETQYF

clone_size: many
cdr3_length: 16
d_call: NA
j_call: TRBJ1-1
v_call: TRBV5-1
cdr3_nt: TGCGCCAGCAGCTTGTTTGGGCAACAGGGAGGAACTGAAGCTTTCTTT
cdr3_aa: CASSLFGQQGGTEAFF

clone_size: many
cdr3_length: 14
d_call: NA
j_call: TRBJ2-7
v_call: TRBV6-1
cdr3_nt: TGTGCCAGCAGTGAAGTGGTGACAGCCTACGAGCAGTACTTC
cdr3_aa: CASSEVVTAYEQYF

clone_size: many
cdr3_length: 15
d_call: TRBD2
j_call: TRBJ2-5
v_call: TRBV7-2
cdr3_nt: TGTGCCAGCAGCCTCCTCGGGGAGGGCGGGGAGACCCAGTACTTC
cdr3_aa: CASSLLGEGGETQYF

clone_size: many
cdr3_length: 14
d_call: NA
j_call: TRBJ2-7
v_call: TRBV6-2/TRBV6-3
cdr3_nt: TGTGCCAGCAGTCTTCTCAGCGGCTCCTACGAGCAGTACTTC
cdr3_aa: CASSLLSGSYEQYF

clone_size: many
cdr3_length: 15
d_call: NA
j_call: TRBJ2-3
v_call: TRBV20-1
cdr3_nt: TGCAGTGCTAGAGATCCGTCCGGGCGGGGAGATACGCAGTATTTT
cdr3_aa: CSARDPSGRGDTQYF

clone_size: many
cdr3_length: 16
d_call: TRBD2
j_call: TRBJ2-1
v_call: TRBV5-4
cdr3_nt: TGTGCCAGCCGACCCGGCGGGACTAGGGGGTACAATGAGCAGTTCTTC
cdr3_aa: CASRPGGTRGYNEQFF

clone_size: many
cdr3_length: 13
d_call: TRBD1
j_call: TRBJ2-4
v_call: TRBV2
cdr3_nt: TGTGCCAGCAGTGCCGGGACAGGGGACATTCAGTACTTC
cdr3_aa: CASSAGTGDIQYF

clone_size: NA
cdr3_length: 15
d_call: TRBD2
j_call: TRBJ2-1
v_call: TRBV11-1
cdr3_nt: TGTGCCAGCAGCAAGGGAGCTAGCGGAGGGGATGAGCAGTTCTTC
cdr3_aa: CASSKGASGGDEQFF

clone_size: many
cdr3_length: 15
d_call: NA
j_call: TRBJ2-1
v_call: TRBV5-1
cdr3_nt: TGCGCCATCAGCTTGGTGGCGACACCAAGCAATGAGCAGTTCTTC
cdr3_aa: CAISLVATPSNEQFF

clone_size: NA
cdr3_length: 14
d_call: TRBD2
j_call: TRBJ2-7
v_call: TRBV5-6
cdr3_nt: TGTGCCAGCACATCGGGCGGGAGTACCTACGAGCAGTACTTC
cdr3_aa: CASTSGGSTYEQYF

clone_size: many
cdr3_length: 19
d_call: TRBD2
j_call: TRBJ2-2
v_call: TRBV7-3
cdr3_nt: TGTGCCAGCAGCTTATCGAGTACTAGCGGGGGTCTGAACACCGGGGAGCTGTTTTTT
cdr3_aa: CASSLSSTSGGLNTGELFF

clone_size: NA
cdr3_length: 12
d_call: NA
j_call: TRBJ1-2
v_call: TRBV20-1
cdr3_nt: TGCAGTGCTGCGACAGGAGACTATGGCTACACCTTC
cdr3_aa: CSAATGDYGYTF

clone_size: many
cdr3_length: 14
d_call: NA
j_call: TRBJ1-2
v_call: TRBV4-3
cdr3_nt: TGCGCCAGCAGCCAAGATTGGGGCCTCTATGGCTACACCTTC
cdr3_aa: CASSQDWGLYGYTF

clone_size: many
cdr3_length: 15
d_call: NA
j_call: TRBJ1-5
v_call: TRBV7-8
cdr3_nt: TGTGCCAGCAGCTTAGCAGGGGGTTCCAATCAGCCCCAGCATTTT
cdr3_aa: CASSLAGGSNQPQHF

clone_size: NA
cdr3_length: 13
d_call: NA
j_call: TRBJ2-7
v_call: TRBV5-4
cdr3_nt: TGTGCCAGCAGCTTCATAGGATCCTACGAGCAGTACTTC
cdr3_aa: CASSFIGSYEQYF

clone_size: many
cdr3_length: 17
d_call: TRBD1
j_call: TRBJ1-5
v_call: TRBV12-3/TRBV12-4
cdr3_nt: TGTGCCAGCAGTTTAAGGGACAGGGTGGAAGGAAATCAGCCCCAGCATTTT
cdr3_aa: CASSLRDRVEGNQPQHF

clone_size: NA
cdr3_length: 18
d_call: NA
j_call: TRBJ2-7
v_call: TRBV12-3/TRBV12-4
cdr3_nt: TGTGCCAGCAGCCTCCGGCCCCTACTAGCTCGGGAAGTCTACGAGCAGTACTTC
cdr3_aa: CASSLRPLLAREVYEQYF

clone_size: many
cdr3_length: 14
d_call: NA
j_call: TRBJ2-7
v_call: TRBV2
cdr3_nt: TGTGCCAGCAGCGACAAGACTAGAACCTACGAGCAGTACTTC
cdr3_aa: CASSDKTRTYEQYF

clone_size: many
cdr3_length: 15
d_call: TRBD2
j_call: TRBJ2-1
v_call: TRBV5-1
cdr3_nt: TGCGCCAGCGCAGGTCTCGCGGGAGGGGTCAATGATCAGTTCTTC
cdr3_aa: CASAGLAGGVNDQFF

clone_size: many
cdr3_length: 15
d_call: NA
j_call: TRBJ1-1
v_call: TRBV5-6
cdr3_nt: TGTGCCAGCAGCTTTGTTCCGGGGAGCATCACTGAAGCTTTCTTT
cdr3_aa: CASSFVPGSITEAFF

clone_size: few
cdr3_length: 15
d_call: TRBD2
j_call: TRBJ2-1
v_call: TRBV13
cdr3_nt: TGTGCCAGCAGCCGGGGGGGCGCCGGCTACAATGAGCAGTTCTTC
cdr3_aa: CASSRGGAGYNEQFF

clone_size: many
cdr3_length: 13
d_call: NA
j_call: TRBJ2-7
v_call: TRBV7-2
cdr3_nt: TGTGCCAGCAGCACCGGACAGTTGTACGAGCAGTACTTC
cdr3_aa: CASSTGQLYEQYF

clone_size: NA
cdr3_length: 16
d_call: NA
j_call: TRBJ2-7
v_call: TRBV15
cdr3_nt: TGTGCCACCAGCAGAGATCTAGGTAGCCTGTCCTACGAGCAGTACTTC
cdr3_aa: CATSRDLGSLSYEQYF

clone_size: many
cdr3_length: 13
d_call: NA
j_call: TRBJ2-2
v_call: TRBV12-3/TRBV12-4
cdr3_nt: TGTGCCAGCAGGAAGACTGAGGTCGGGGAGCTGTTTTTT
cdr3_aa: CASRKTEVGELFF

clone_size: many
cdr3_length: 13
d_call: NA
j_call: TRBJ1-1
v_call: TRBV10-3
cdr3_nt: TGTGCCATCAGTGTCGGGGGGAACACTGAAGCTTTCTTT
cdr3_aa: CAISVGGNTEAFF

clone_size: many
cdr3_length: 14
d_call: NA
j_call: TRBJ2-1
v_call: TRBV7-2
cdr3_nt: TGTGCCAGCAGATCGGCGGTAGCGTTGAATGAGCAGTTCTTC
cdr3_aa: CASRSAVALNEQFF

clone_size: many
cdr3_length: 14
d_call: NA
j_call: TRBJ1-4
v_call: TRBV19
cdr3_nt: TGTGCCACTAAATCTTATTCGGCGGCCGAAAAACTGTTTTTT
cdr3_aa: CATKSYSAAEKLFF

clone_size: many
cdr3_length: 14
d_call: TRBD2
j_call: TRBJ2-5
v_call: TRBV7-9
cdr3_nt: TGTGCCAGCAGCTTAAGGGCGGGAGTAGAGACCCAGTACTTC
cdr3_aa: CASSLRAGVETQYF